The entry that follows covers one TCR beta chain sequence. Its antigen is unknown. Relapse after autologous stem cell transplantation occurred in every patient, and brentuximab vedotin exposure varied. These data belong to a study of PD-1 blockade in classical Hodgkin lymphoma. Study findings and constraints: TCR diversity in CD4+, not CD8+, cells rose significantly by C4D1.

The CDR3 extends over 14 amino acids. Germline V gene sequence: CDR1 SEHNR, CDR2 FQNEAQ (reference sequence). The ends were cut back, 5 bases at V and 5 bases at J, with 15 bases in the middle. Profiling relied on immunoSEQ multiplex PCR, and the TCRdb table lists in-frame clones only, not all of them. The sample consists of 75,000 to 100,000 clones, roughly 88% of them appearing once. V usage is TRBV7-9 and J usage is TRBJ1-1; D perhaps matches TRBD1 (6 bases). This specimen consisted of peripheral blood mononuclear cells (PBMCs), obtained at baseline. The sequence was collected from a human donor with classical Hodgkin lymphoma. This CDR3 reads CASSTEYRVTEAFF. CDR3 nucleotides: TGTGCCAGCAGCACAGAGTACAGGGTTACTGAAGCTTTCTTT.